Included here is one T cell receptor (beta chain) sequence, with context. Its matching antigen is unknown. Exclusion followed for patients with uncontrolled infection, other autoimmune disease, pregnancy or lactation. Germline CDR1 and CDR2: LNHNV and YYDKDF (reference sequence). Trimming left V 5 bases short and J 8 bases short, with 16 bases between. The CDR3 is 14 residues long. The data were obtained in a study of T cells in Graves' hyperthyroidism and ophthalmopathy. Notes on the study in general: Clonotypes that were expanded in thyroid above 0.001 mostly appeared in blood too.

Template material for amplifying TCR beta CDR3 regions consisted of RNA transcripts. The TCR CDR3 first-round RT-PCR relied on the HTBI primer set. TCRdb used MiXCR to reprocess the multiplex PCR reads, holding one entry per CDR3 protein. The table shows some 350,000 distinct CDR3 sequences, with around 16% occurring only once. This sequence originates from a woman between 18 and 29 years old with Graves' hyperthyroidism that later progressed to Graves' ophthalmopathy. The V gene is TRBV15, the J gene TRBJ2-1, with TRBD1 as a possible D gene (5 bases). The sequencing sample was made of blood. This chain's CDR3 is CATSSKGEDDEQFF. CDR3 in DNA: TGTGCCACCAGCTCAAAAGGGGAAGACGATGAGCAGTTCTTC.